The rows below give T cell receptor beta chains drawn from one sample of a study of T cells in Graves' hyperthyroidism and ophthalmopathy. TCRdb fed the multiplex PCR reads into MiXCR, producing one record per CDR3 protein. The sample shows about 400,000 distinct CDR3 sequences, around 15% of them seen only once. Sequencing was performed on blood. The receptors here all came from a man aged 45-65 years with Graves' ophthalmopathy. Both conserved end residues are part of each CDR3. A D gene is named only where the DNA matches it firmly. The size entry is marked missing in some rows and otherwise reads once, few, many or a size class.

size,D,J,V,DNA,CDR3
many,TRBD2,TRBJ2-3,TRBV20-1,TGCAGTGCTAGAGATAGCGGGAGAGTTCGAGATACGCAGTATTTT,CSARDSGRVRDTQYF
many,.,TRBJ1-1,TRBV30,TGTGCCTGGAGTCCGGACAGAAACACTGAAGCTTTCTTT,CAWSPDRNTEAFF
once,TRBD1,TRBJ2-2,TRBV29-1,TGCAGCGGCACTAAAGGGACAGCTCACATCGGGGAGCTGTTTTTT,CSGTKGTAHIGELFF
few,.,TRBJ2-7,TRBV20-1,TGCAGTGCTAGGGGGACCATGGGGGGCTACGAGCAGTACTTC,CSARGTMGGYEQYF
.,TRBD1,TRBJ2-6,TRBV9,TGTGCCAGCAGCCAGAGGACAGGGGGCTCCTCTGGGGCCAACGTCCTGACTTTC,CASSQRTGGSSGANVLTF
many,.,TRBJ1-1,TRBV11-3,TGTGCCAGCAGTTCACATATTAACACTGAAGCTTTCTTT,CASSSHINTEAFF
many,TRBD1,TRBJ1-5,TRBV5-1,TGCGCCAGCAGCTCCGGGACAGGGGGCAATCAGCCCCAGCATTTT,CASSSGTGGNQPQHF
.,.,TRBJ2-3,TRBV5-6,TGTGCCAGCAGCTTGGAGGGGGAGGGCACAGATACGCAGTATTTT,CASSLEGEGTDTQYF
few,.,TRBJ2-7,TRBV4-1,TGCGCCAGCAGCCAAGATTCCGGGGCATACGAGCAGTACTTC,CASSQDSGAYEQYF
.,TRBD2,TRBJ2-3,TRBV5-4,TGTGCCAGCAGCTTGGGCGGGAGCGGCACAGATACGCAGTATTTT,CASSLGGSGTDTQYF
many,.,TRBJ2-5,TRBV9,TGTGCCAGCAGCGTGGGCACACAGCAGGAGACCCAGTACTTC,CASSVGTQQETQYF
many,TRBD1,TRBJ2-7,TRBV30,TGTGCCTGGAGTGTAGAGGACAGGTTCTCCTACGAGCAGTACTTC,CAWSVEDRFSYEQYF
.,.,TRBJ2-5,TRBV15,TGTGCCACCAGCAGGACTGGGTCTCGCCAAGAGACCCAGTACTTC,CATSRTGSRQETQYF
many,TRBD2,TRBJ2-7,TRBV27,TGTGCCAGCAGTGGGGCCGGGACTAGCGTCTACGAGCAGTACTTC,CASSGAGTSVYEQYF
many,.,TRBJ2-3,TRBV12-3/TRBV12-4,TGTGCCAGCAGGTCCACTAGGACTAGCACAGATACGCAGTATTTT,CASRSTRTSTDTQYF
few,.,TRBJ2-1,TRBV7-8,TGTGCCAGCAGCCATCGGAGGGGCGGGACTGTCTACAATGAGCAGTTCTTC,CASSHRRGGTVYNEQFF
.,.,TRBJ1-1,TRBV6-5,TGTGCCAGCAGTTACACCGTGAACACTGAAGCTTTCTTT,CASSYTVNTEAFF
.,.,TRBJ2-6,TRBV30,TGTGCCTGGACCGGAACCGGTGGGGCCAACGTCCTGACTTTC,CAWTGTGGANVLTF
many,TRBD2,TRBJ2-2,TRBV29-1,TGCAGCGTTGAAGACCGGACTAGCGGGATAAACACCGGGGAGCTGTTTTTT,CSVEDRTSGINTGELFF
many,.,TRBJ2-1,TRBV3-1,TGTGCCAGCAGCCCAGACCTGCTATGGCTCCCAAACCCCGGGGAAAATGAGCAGTTCTTC,CASSPDLLWLPNPGENEQFF
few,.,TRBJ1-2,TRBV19,TGTGCCAGTAGTGCCCGAACCAGGGGATCCCTCTATGGCTACACCTTC,CASSARTRGSLYGYTF
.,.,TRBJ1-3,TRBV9,TGTGCCAGCAGCGACAACAGAAACACCATATATTTT,CASSDNRNTIYF
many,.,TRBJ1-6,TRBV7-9,TGTGCCAGCAGCTTAGGACCGGCCGGGGGTTCACCCCTCCACTTT,CASSLGPAGGSPLHF
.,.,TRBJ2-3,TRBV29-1,TGCAGCGTTGAAGAAGTCGACACGAGCACAGATACGCAGTATTTT,CSVEEVDTSTDTQYF
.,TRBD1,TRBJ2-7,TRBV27,TGTGCCACCCTTCTAAGACAGGGTCAAAGGCAGTACTTC,CATLLRQGQRQYF
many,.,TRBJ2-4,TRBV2,TGTGCCAGCAGTGAATCGGTCGTATTGGGTAGCATTCAGTACTTC,CASSESVVLGSIQYF
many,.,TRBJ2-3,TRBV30,TGTGCCTGGAGTGGTGGACTTCTGGATACGCAGTATTTT,CAWSGGLLDTQYF
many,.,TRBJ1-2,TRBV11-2,TGTGCCAGCAGCTTAGAAGGGGCAGAGTCAGTCGGCTACACCTTC,CASSLEGAESVGYTF
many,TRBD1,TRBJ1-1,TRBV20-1,TGCAGTGCTCCCGGGACAGGGACGAACACTGAAGCTTTCTTT,CSAPGTGTNTEAFF
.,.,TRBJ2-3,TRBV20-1,TGCAGTGCTGCCAGGAGGGATACGCAGTATTTT,CSAARRDTQYF
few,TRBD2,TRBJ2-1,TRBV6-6,TGTGCCAGCAGTTACTCGGGGCGGGAGGGCCGAGTCAATGAGCAGTTCTTC,CASSYSGREGRVNEQFF
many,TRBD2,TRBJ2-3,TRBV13,TGTGCCAGCAGCTTAGCGGCAGGACTAGCGGGAGGTGCTGATACGCAGTATTTT,CASSLAAGLAGGADTQYF
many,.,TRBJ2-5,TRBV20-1,TGCAGTGGTCGAGTCGGGGGAATTGGAGAGACCCAGTACTTC,CSGRVGGIGETQYF
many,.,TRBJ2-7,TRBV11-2,TGTGCCAGCAGCTTACAACTGCAATCCTACGAGCAGTACTTC,CASSLQLQSYEQYF
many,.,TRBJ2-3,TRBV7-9,TGTGCCAGCAGCTTGGCAGGGGCCAGCACAGATACGCAGTATTTT,CASSLAGASTDTQYF
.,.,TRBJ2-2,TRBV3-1,TGTGCCAGCAGCTTAAAGGCGGGCATCGGGCTGTTTTTT,CASSLKAGIGLFF
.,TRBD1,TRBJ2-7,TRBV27,TGTGCCAGCAGTGCCGGGACAGGGGGCGCCCCATCGGATCAGTACTTC,CASSAGTGGAPSDQYF
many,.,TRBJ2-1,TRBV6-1,TGTGCCAGCAGTGGGAGTAATGAGCAGTTCTTC,CASSGSNEQFF
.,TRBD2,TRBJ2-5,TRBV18,TGTGCCAGCTCACGACTAAACCCCAGCACGGGAGGGCCTACTGAGACCCAGTACTTC,CASSRLNPSTGGPTETQYF
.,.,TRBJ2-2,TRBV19,TGTGCCAGTAGTATAGAGGGGGTGTCCATCACCGGGGAGCTGTTTTTT,CASSIEGVSITGELFF
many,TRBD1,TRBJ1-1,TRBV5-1,TGCGCCAGCAGCTCCGTAGGGACAGGTGAAGCTTTCTTT,CASSSVGTGEAFF
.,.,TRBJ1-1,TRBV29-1,TGCAGCGTTGCGGGCAGGGGAACTGAAGCTTTCTTT,CSVAGRGTEAFF
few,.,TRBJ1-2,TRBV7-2,TGTGCCAGCAGCTTCGGGACAAGCTATGGCTACACCTTC,CASSFGTSYGYTF
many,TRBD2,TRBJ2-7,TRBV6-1,TGTGCCAGCAGTGCGGGACTAGCGGATTCCTACGAGCAGTACTTC,CASSAGLADSYEQYF
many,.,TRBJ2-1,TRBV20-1,TGCAGTGCTAGTGCTTCCGGAAGCTCTAAGGCGCAGTTCTTC,CSASASGSSKAQFF
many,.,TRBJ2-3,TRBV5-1,TGCGCCAGCAGCACCCAAAGTAGCCGCACAGATACGCAGTATTTT,CASSTQSSRTDTQYF
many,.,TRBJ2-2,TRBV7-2,TGTGCCAGCAGCTTAGCTTCCTTGAACACCGGGGAGCTGTTTTTT,CASSLASLNTGELFF
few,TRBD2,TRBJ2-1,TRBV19,TGTGCCAGTAGTATCCGCGAGTCCCGACTAGCGGGAGTTAATGAGCAGTTCTTC,CASSIRESRLAGVNEQFF
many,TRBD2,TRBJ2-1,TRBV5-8,TGTGCCAGCAGCCCGGGACTAGCGATGGGGAATGAGCAGTTCTTC,CASSPGLAMGNEQFF
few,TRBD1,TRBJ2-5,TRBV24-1,TGTGCCACCAGTGACATCACAGGGGTTGGAGAGACCCAGTACTTC,CATSDITGVGETQYF